This T cell receptor (beta chain) was profiled in a study of regulatory T cells in long-lasting Graves disease (dated by TCRdb to the early 2020s). Regarding the research as a whole: Antithyroid drugs had been taken for less than 3 months by newly diagnosed Graves' disease patients. Peripheral blood TCR sequencing and RNA sequencing compared persistent Graves' disease patients with newly diagnosed Graves' disease patients. The study took place in China and was registered as a clinical trial. TCR sequencing covered some 13 persistent and 20 newly diagnosed Graves' disease patients, some 35 samples in total. Overall study results and their limits: Persistent Graves' disease patients showed lower TCR Shannon entropy and fewer highly expanded clones than newly diagnosed patients, suggesting clonal expansion. Only the TCR beta chain was sequenced and analyzed. Because the primary lesion, thyroid tissue, could not be accessed, the study looked at peripheral blood alone. Patients with persistent disease shared more public clonotypes (around 2,700) than newly diagnosed patients did (around 930). The small sample size was acknowledged by the authors as a limitation that may reduce accuracy.

This clonotype was observed a few times. Its cognate antigen has yet to be identified. Base-call qualities are not available, and no considerably larger clone is one nucleotide away. Library creation used multiplex PCR. Sequencing was performed on an Illumina HiSeq 4000. To build TCR beta libraries, CDR3 regions were amplified by Arm-PCR using iRepertoire HTBI primers. Before sequencing, the PCR products went through gel purification. The original pipeline was this. Gene usage analysis of CDR3 amino acid clonotypes relied on the roughly 60 TRBV and 13 to 15 TRBJ segments identified across samples. COPE and FqMerger were used to merge the filtered high-quality paired reads into contigs. Contigs were aligned with BLAST to IMGT TRBV, TRBD and TRBJ reference genes, and CDR3 was defined per IMGT. Any clonotype with a frequency above 0.1% was counted as a highly expanded clone. Repertoire diversity was measured by Shannon entropy, and V-J evenness by the Gini coefficient. A clonotype was considered public if more than one individual shared it. TCRdb's own reprocessing of the public reads used fastp at Q25 and MiXCR and kept productive beta chains. Rows are combined by CDR3 protein, so each entry shows the most common genes and DNA. The V and J calls and clone size come from TCRdb's table, not from the authors' own analysis. Here the sample has 300,000 to 450,000 distinct CDR3 sequences; roughly 15% occur a single time. The ten largest make up about a fifth of the sample.

Per the publication, the time point label means: newly diagnosed GD, antithyroid drugs for less than 3 months. For both TCR sequencing and RNA sequencing, RNA was extracted from PBMCs in TRIzol. The diagnosis of Graves' disease was made according to American Thyroid Association guidelines. Recruitment of patients was carried out at an endocrinology department in Xi'an, China. Each patient gave 8.5 to 9.5 milliliters of peripheral blood, collected in an EDTA anticoagulant tube. Ficoll Paque Plus density gradient separation was used to isolate PBMCs, and no further T cell sorting was performed. An Agilent 2100 Bioanalyzer and agarose gel were used to check RNA quality, while a NanoDrop 2000 measured RNA concentration. The origin of this receptor is a female donor with Graves disease. This specimen was peripheral blood mononuclear cells (PBMCs), taken at new diagnosis, from a patient treated with antithyroid drugs.

CDR3 reads: CASSRGPSLGSSYNEQFF. The nucleotide sequence reads as follows: TGTGCCAGTAGTCGGGGACCCTCCTTGGGGAGCTCCTACAATGAGCAGTTCTTC. The chain links TRBV19 with TRBJ2-1, with the D assignment possibly TRBD1 or TRBD2, given 5 matching bases for each. Trimming costs V 5 bases and J 0 bases, and their ends lie 20 bases apart. The germline V gene (reference sequence) supplies CDR1 LNHDA and CDR2 SQIVND. The CDR3, from cysteine to phenylalanine, totals 18 residues. Left in the record is the CDR3 DNA by itself, 54 bases read in frame from the first base. With all but the CDR3 taken from the reference TRBV19 and TRBJ2-1 genes, the full variable domain is: DGGITQSPKYLFRKEGQNVTLSCEQNLNHDAMYWYRQDPGQGLRLIYYSQIVNDFQKGDIAEGYSVSREKKESFPLTVTSAQKNPTAFYLCASSRGPSLGSSYNEQFFGPGTRLTVL.